These 30 T cell receptor beta chains share one sample of origin, sequenced in a study of T-cell reconstitution after alpha-beta-depleted transplantation in children. Unique molecular identifiers were used in preparing the TCRbeta library. Via MiXCR, TCRdb re-called the PCR reads, giving one row per CDR3 protein. Among approximately 190,000 distinct CDR3 sequences listed, under 8.5% were seen once. The source was PBMCs, mostly from graft donor cells, collected 360 days after TCRalphabeta/CD19-depleted stem cell transplant. The receptors shown here come from a male patient aged 2 to 9 who had a stem cell transplant for acute myeloid leukemia, so the T cells may come from the graft donor.

The table lists this clonotype with many counts. The V call is TRBV4-3, the J call TRBJ2-4; 7 bases match TRBD2. Losses at the gene ends were 0 bases for V and 8 bases for J; bases not matched to a gene: 7. CDR1 LGHNA and CDR2 YSLEER come from the germline V gene. CDR3 length: 15 residues. This CDR3 is CASSQDSSGRDIQYF. CDR3 coding DNA: TGCGCCAGCAGCCAAGATAGTAGTGGGAGGGACATTCAGTACTTC.

This clonotype was observed a handful of times. The chain joins TRBV20-1 to TRBJ2-7; weak D call: TRBD1 (5 bases). This CDR3 spans 16 amino acids. CDR1 and CDR2 from the germline V gene are DFQATT and SNEGSKA (reference sequence). V was clipped by 0 bases and J by 3 bases, with 18 bases between them. This CDR3 is CSARDAAGYPGYEQYF. CDR3 nucleotides: TGCAGTGCTAGAGATGCGGCAGGGTATCCGGGCTACGAGCAGTACTTC.

In its sample, this clonotype was seen a few times. The chain joins TRBV20-1 to TRBJ2-7; 9 positions agree with TRBD1. Germline V gene data show CDR1 as DFQATT and CDR2 as SNEGSKA (reference sequence). The CDR3 consists of 14 residues. The V and J ends lost 5 bases and 2 bases, in that order; junction bases with no gene match: 7. The CDR3 region is CSAPSRDRAYEQYF. The CDR3 nucleotides are TGCAGTGCTCCGAGCCGGGACAGGGCCTACGAGCAGTACTTC.

This chain links TRBV4-3 with TRBJ2-7; 7 bases match TRBD1. The germline V gene has CDR1 LGHNA and CDR2 YSLEER. J lost 4 bases, V lost 4 bases, and 4 bases had no gene match. The CDR3 is 13 residues long. The DNA for the CDR3 is TGCGCCAGCAGCCGGGACAGCGGTTACGAGCAGTACTTC. Translating it yields CASSRDSGYEQYF.

The chain carries TRBV12-3 or TRBV12-4 and TRBJ1-1; D possibly corresponds to TRBD1 (6 bases). This CDR3 spans 16 amino acids. V lost 2 bases to trimming and J lost 4 bases, with 17 bases between them. The CDR3 region has the DNA TGTGCCAGCAGTTTATTCCCCGGCAGGGGTGGCACTGAAGCTTTCTTT. This translates into CASSLFPGRGGTEAFF.

This clonotype was seen repeatedly, ten times or more. The J gene is TRBJ2-2, the V gene TRBV29-1; no clear D. CDR1 is SQVTM, CDR2 ANQGSEA, per germline. CDR3 length: 12 amino acids. The germline V and J ends were trimmed by 6 bases and 0 bases, with 5 bases remaining between them. CDR3 sequence reads: CSVFSNTGELFF. The CDR3 DNA follows: TGCAGCGTATTTTCGAACACCGGGGAGCTGTTTTTT.

This clonotype has a handful of counts. This chain joins TRBV15 and TRBJ2-2; D tentatively reads TRBD1 or TRBD2 (5 bases each). Trimming took off 8 bases at V and 6 bases at J, with 19 bases between the two ends. The germline V gene has CDR1 LNHNV and CDR2 YYDKDF (reference sequence). The CDR3 spans 15 residues. The CDR3 nucleotides read TGTGCCACCTCTGCGAAGAGGGGTGTCGCCGGGGAGCTGTTTTTT. Protein product: CATSAKRGVAGELFF.

Only a few counts were recorded for this clonotype. The rearrangement joins TRBV11-2 to TRBJ2-1, with a possible D match to TRBD2 (6 bases). V was clipped by 1 base and J by 6 bases, with 13 bases between them. The CDR3 covers 15 residues. Germline V gene lookup returns CDR1 SGHAT and CDR2 FQNNGV. The CDR3, as DNA: TGTGCCAGCAGCTTAGTCGGGGGTCGGGGCAATGAGCAGTTCTTC. Its protein is CASSLVGGRGNEQFF.

Ten or more counts support this clonotype. This chain uses TRBV6-5 with TRBJ2-7; D possibly corresponds to TRBD2 (6 bases). Trimming took 2 bases from V and 6 from J, leaving 14 bases between them. The CDR3 is made up of 14 amino acids. Germline V gene data show CDR1 as MNHEY and CDR2 as SVGAGI. CDR3 sequence reads: CASSYGGGLREQYF. DNA of the CDR3: TGTGCCAGCAGTTACGGTGGGGGACTCCGCGAGCAGTACTTC.

This clonotype was counted at least ten times. The J gene is TRBJ2-2, the V gene TRBV20-1; 7 nucleotides agree with TRBD1. Unmatched junction bases numbered 16, after V lost 0 bases and J lost 6 bases. There are 18 residues in the CDR3. Germline V gene sequence: CDR1 DFQATT, CDR2 SNEGSKA (reference sequence). CDR3 region: CSARDRKQGMLSAGELFF. In DNA, the CDR3 is TGCAGTGCTAGAGATCGAAAACAGGGGATGTTGTCGGCCGGGGAGCTGTTTTTT.

This clonotype has at least ten counts. J is TRBJ2-7 and V is TRBV27; 8 bases match TRBD2. Trimming cost V 5 bases and J 7 bases; bases outside gene matches: 13. The CDR3 is 15 residues long. Germline assignment: CDR1 MNHEY and CDR2 SMNVEV (reference sequence). CDR3 sequence (DNA): TGTGCCAGCAGTGGCTATAGCGGGACGCCGAGAGAGCAGTACTTC. Translation gives CASSGYSGTPREQYF.

This clonotype appeared a few times. The rearrangement joins TRBV11-3 to TRBJ2-2; D gene uncertain. Germline V gives CDR1 SGHNT, CDR2 YENEEA. Trimming took 5 bases from V and 6 from J, leaving 10 bases between them. The CDR3 runs 13 residues. CDR3 bases: TGTGCCAGCAGCCGCTTGGGCGCCGGGGAGCTGTTTTTT. Amino acid sequence: CASSRLGAGELFF. Drawing the rest from reference TRBV11-3 and TRBJ2-2, the complete variable domain is EAGVVQSPRYKIIEKKQPVAFWCNPISGHNTLYWYLQNLGQGPELLIRYENEEAVDDSQLPKDRFSAERLKGVDSTLKIQPAELGDSAVYLCASSRLGAGELFFGEGSRLTVL.

The sample holds many counts of this clonotype. The chain carries TRBV21-1 and TRBJ2-2. TRBV21-1 constitutes a pseudogene. This CDR3 contains 11 residues. Here the CDR3 reads CASSRVRELFF. The CDR3 DNA is TGTGCCAGCAGCAGGGTCCGGGAGCTGTTTTTT.

This clonotype appeared many times. The chain carries TRBV12-3 or TRBV12-4 and TRBJ1-2; 7 nucleotides agree with TRBD1. Trimming took 5 bases from V and 5 from J; bases not matched to a gene: 11. The CDR3 totals 15 residues. CDR3 region: CASSPATTGLYGYTF. CDR3 nucleotides: TGTGCCAGCAGTCCAGCGACGACAGGGCTTTATGGCTACACCTTC.

A few counts support this clonotype. J is TRBJ2-6 and V is TRBV19; 9 positions match TRBD1. Germline V CDR1 and CDR2: LNHDA, SQIVND (reference sequence). CDR3 length: 17 amino acids. V shed 2 bases and J 3 bases; nucleotides not matched to a gene: 5. In DNA, the CDR3 is TGTGCCAGTAGTATAAACTACAGGGGGCATGGGGCCAACGTCCTGACTTTC. It is translated as CASSINYRGHGANVLTF.

This clonotype was found a few times. V is TRBV12-3 or TRBV12-4 and J is TRBJ2-3, with 7 nucleotides matching TRBD1. This CDR3 region has 14 residues. After removal of 8 bases from V and 6 bases from J, the junction contained 11 bases not matched to a gene. The chain's CDR3 is CASGYLGGGDTQYF. The CDR3 DNA follows: TGTGCCAGCGGTTACCTAGGGGGCGGGGATACGCAGTATTTT.

The rearrangement uses TRBV4-3 and TRBJ1-5, with D perhaps matching TRBD1 (5 bases). The CDR3 covers 17 residues. V shed 0 bases and J shed 6 bases, with 18 bases lying between them. CDR1 and CDR2 (germline): LGHNA, YSLEER. In nucleotides, the CDR3 is TGCGCCAGCAGCCAAGATATTTGGGCAGGGCAGACTCAGCCCCAGCATTTT. This sequence encodes CASSQDIWAGQTQPQHF.

This clonotype turned up a few times. V is TRBV5-1 and J is TRBJ1-2, with a tentative D call TRBD1 (5 bases). Germline assignment: CDR1 SGHRS and CDR2 YFSETQ. CDR3 length: 15 amino acids. Deletions cut 4 bases from V and 8 bases from J, with 21 bases between. The CDR3, as DNA: TGCGCCAGCAGCATACCGGGACGGGAAATATGGGGCTACACCTTC. Translating it yields CASSIPGREIWGYTF.

This clonotype was recorded many times. J is TRBJ2-3 and V is TRBV3-1, with D tentatively TRBD2 (7 bases). The ends were cut back, 4 bases at V and 0 bases at J, with 17 bases in the middle. Germline CDR1 LGHDT, CDR2 YNNKEL (reference sequence). This CDR3 contains 17 residues. The CDR3 DNA follows: TGTGCCAGCAGCCCCAACTTGGCGGGGGCGAGCACAGATACGCAGTATTTT. Amino acids: CASSPNLAGASTDTQYF.

The chain is built from TRBV7-9 and TRBJ2-7; 11 positions agree with TRBD2. Germline V CDR1 and CDR2: SEHNR, FQNEAQ (reference sequence). The CDR3 is made up of 15 amino acids. V dropped 5 bases and J dropped 2; count of bases not matched to a gene: 5. CDR3 bases: TGTGCCAGCAGCGGGGGACTAGCGGATCCCTACGAGCAGTACTTC. It translates to CASSGGLADPYEQYF.

This clonotype was picked up many times. The V call is TRBV7-9, the J call TRBJ2-2; D is possibly TRBD2 (7 bases). Trimming shortened V by 3 bases and J by 5 bases, and 19 bases separated the two germline ends. The CDR3 is 17 amino acids. Germline V gene data show CDR1 as SEHNR and CDR2 as FQNEAQ (reference sequence). CDR3 protein: CASSFFRTRGHTGELFF. The CDR3 DNA sequence: TGTGCCAGCAGCTTCTTCCGTACGCGGGGGCATACCGGGGAGCTGTTTTTT. Full variable domain (rest looked up from reference TRBV7-9 and TRBJ2-2): DTGVSQNPRHKITKRGQNVTFRCDPISEHNRLYWYRQTLGQGPEFLTYFQNEAQLEKSRLLSDRFSAERPKGSFSTLEIQRTEQGDSAMYLCASSFFRTRGHTGELFFGEGSRLTVL.

Only a few counts were recorded for this clonotype. The V gene is TRBV11-2, the J gene TRBJ2-5; D remains unclear. V lost 1 base and J 4 bases, leaving 22 bases between the germline ends. The CDR3 is 18 residues long. Germline V gene data show CDR1 as SGHAT and CDR2 as FQNNGV. The CDR3 DNA reads as TGTGCCAGCAGCTTAGTAAGGGTGTCATCGGCGGTGGTAGAGACCCAGTACTTC. It codes for CASSLVRVSSAVVETQYF.

This clonotype was picked up a small number of times. The chain combines TRBV7-3 with TRBJ2-7, with D possibly being TRBD2 (6 bases). This CDR3 region has 16 residues. V was clipped by 1 base and J by 3 bases, with 16 bases between them. Germline loops: CDR1 SGHTA, CDR2 FQGTGA. CDR3 in DNA: TGTGCCAGCAGCTTAAATACTAGCAGGCTCATCTACGAGCAGTACTTC. It translates to CASSLNTSRLIYEQYF.

The DNA of the CDR3 is TGCAGCGTTGAAGATTTAAGAGGGATCCGGGAGGGCTACACCTTC. Translating it yields CSVEDLRGIREGYTF. This sequence joins TRBV29-1 and TRBJ1-2; no reliable D call. The CDR3 extends over 15 amino acids. The V gene's germline CDR1 is SQVTM and CDR2 ANQGSEA. The V end lost 0 bases, the J end lost 8 bases, and 19 bases lay between the germline ends.

The rearrangement links TRBV25-1 to TRBJ2-1; 8 positions match TRBD2. Trimming cost V 4 bases and J 7 bases; bases outside gene matches: 15. CDR1 and CDR2 from the germline V gene are MGHDK and SYGVNS. The CDR3 extends over 17 amino acids. CDR3 DNA sequence: TGTGCCAGCAGTGGCAAGACTAGCGAGGGGTCTGGTAATGAGCAGTTCTTC. It codes for CASSGKTSEGSGNEQFF.

This clonotype has ten or more counts. V and J are TRBV20-1 and TRBJ1-5; maybe TRBD1 (5 bases). The CDR3 loop spans 12 amino acids. Germline CDR1 DFQATT, CDR2 SNEGSKA (reference sequence). CDR3 in amino acids: CMWGEGNQPQHF. For the CDR3, the DNA is TGCATGTGGGGCGAGGGAAATCAGCCCCAGCATTTT.

This clonotype was seen more than once but under ten times. The chain joins TRBV10-3 to TRBJ1-1; D perhaps matches TRBD1 (5 bases). V lost 3 bases, J lost 3 bases, and 8 bases lay in between. The CDR3 contains 13 residues. From germline, CDR1 is ENHRY and CDR2 SYGVKD. CDR3 DNA: TGTGCCATCAGTGAATTGGGGGACACTGAAGCTTTCTTT. Amino acids: CAISELGDTEAFF.

This clonotype was seen more than once but under ten times. This chain joins TRBV11-2 and TRBJ2-1; 8 bases are shared with TRBD1. The CDR3 covers 16 residues. V shed 5 bases and J 2 bases; nucleotides not matched to a gene: 8. The V gene's germline CDR1 is SGHAT and CDR2 FQNNGV. CDR3 nucleotide sequence: TGTGCCAGCAGCCCGAGACCGGGACAGGCCTACAATGAGCAGTTCTTC. It encodes CASSPRPGQAYNEQFF.

This clonotype was observed many times. The chain links TRBV25-1 to TRBJ2-1, with D possibly TRBD1 on 6 matching bases. CDR1 MGHDK and CDR2 SYGVNS come from the germline V gene. CDR3 length: 13 residues. The V gene lost 2 bases and the J gene lost 8 bases, with 10 bases spanning the gap. DNA of the CDR3: TGTGCCAGCAGTGAAAGGGGGTGGTATGAGCAGTTCTTC. Residues: CASSERGWYEQFF. Full variable domain (rest looked up from reference TRBV25-1 and TRBJ2-1): EADIYQTPRYLVIGTGKKITLECSQTMGHDKMYWYQQDPGMELHLIHYSYGVNSTEKGDLSSESTVSRIRTEHFPLTLESARPSHTSQYLCASSERGWYEQFFGPGTRLTVL.

This clonotype was detected ten times or more. This chain connects TRBV29-1 to TRBJ2-5, with 7 bases identical to TRBD1. CDR3 length: 13 residues. J lost 4 bases, V lost 3 bases, and 5 bases had no gene match. Germline V gene sequence: CDR1 SQVTM, CDR2 ANQGSEA. Here the CDR3 reads CSVDPWTGETQYF. In DNA form, the CDR3 reads TGCAGCGTTGATCCATGGACAGGAGAGACCCAGTACTTC. Variable domain in full (rest from reference TRBV29-1 and TRBJ2-5): SAVISQKPSRDICQRGTSLTIQCQVDSQVTMMFWYRQQPGQSLTLIATANQGSEATYESGFVIDKFPISRPNLTFSTLTVSNMSPEDSSIYLCSVDPWTGETQYFGPGTRLLVL.